A single TCR beta chain is shown here with its context. The antigen is unknown. The CDR3 covers 14 residues. CDR1 and CDR2 (germline): MNHEY, SVGAGI. The V gene lost 3 bases and the J gene lost 3 bases, with 12 bases spanning the gap. The data derive from a study of shared clonotypes between healthy human individuals. The wider study: CD8 memory received one plate per donor, CD8 naive two, CD4 memory three and CD4 naive three.

TCRdb's table, derived via immunoSEQ multiplex PCR, lists solely in-frame clones and lacks some. In the table there are about 2.4 million clones, 90% to 95% of which are singletons. Regarding the study as a whole: Non-shared clonotypes were found to have lower generation probabilities than the clonotypes that were shared by all four of the sorted-subset donors. It was only blood that was sampled, and tissue repertoires likely differ.

The rearrangement links TRBV6-5 to TRBJ2-7; a weak D match, TRBD2 (6 bases). Sequencing was done on a sample of naive CD4+ T cells from PBMCs. Subset denoted: CD45RA+ positively selected. The sequence was collected from a man younger than 30 in good health. Some clones in this sample may be carry-over from other donors' samples. CDR3 in DNA: TGTGCCAGCAGTTATAGCCGGGACTTCTACGAGCAGTACTTC. Its protein product is CASSYSRDFYEQYF.